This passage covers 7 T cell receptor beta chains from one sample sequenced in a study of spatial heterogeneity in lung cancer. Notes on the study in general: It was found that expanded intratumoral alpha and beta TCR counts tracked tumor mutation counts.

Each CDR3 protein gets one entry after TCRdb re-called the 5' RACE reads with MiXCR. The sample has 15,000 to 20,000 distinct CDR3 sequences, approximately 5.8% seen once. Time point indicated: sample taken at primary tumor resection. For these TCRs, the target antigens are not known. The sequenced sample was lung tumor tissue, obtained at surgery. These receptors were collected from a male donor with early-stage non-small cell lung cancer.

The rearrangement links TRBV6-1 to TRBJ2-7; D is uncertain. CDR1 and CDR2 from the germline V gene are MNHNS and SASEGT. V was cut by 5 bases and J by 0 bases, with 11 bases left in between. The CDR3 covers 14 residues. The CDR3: CASSTQPSSYEQYF. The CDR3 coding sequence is TGTGCCAGCAGTACACAACCAAGCTCCTACGAGCAGTACTTC.

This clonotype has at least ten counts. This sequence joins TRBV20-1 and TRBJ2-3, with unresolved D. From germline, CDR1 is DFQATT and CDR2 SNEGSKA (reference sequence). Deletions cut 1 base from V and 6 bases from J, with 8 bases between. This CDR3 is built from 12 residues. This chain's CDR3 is CSARAHGDTQYF. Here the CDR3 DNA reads TGCAGTGCTAGAGCCCATGGGGATACGCAGTATTTT.

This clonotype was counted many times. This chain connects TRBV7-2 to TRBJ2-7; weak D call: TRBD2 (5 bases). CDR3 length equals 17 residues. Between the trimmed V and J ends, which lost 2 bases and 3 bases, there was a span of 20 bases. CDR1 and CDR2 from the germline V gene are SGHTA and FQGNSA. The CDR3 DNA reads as TGTGCCAGCAGCTTAAAAGTCCCCGGGGTCGTAGGCTACGAGCAGTACTTC. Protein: CASSLKVPGVVGYEQYF.

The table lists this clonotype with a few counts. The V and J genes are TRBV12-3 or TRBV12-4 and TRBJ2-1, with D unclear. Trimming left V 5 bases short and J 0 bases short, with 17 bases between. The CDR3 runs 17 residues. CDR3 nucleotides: TGTGCCAGCAGTCCGTGGACGGATGTCAGCTCCTACAATGAGCAGTTCTTC. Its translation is CASSPWTDVSSYNEQFF.

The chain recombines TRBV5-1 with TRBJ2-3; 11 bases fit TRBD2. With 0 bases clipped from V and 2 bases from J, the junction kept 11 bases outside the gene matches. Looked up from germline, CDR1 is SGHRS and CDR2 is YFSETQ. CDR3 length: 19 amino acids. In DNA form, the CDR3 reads TGCGCCAGCAGCTTGGCCGCCGTCGGGACTAGCGGCCTCACAGATACGCAGTATTTT. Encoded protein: CASSLAAVGTSGLTDTQYF.

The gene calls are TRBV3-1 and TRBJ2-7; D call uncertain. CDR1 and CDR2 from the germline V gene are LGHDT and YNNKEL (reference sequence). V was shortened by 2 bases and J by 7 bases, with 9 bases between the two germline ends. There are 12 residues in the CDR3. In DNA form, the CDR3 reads TGTGCCAGCAGCCAACAGTACGATGAGCAGTACTTC. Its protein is CASSQQYDEQYF.

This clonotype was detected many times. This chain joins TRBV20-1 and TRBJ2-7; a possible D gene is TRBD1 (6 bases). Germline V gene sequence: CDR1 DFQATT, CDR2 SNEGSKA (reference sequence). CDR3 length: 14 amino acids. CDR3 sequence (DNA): TGCAGGACTATACCCGGGACATCATCATCCGAGCAGTACTTC. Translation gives CRTIPGTSSSEQYF.